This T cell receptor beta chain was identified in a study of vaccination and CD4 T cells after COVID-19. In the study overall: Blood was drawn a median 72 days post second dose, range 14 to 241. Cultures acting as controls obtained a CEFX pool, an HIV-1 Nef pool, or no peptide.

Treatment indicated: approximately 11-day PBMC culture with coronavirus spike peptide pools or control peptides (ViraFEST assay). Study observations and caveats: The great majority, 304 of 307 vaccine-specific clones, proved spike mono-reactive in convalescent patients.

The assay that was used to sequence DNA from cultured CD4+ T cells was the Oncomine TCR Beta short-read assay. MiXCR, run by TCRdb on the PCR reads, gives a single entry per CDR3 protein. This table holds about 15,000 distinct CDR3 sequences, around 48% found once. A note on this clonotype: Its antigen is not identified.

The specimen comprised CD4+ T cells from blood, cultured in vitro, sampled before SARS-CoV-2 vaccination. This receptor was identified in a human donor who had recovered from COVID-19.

CDR3: CASSLSSGRGRQETQYF. The CDR3 nucleotides read TGTGCCAGCAGTTTGTCTAGCGGGAGAGGCCGGCAAGAGACCCAGTACTTC. The rearrangement joins TRBV28 to TRBJ2-5, with 10 bases identical to TRBD2. V shed 3 bases and J 2 bases; nucleotides not matched to a gene: 9. The CDR3 loop spans 17 amino acids. Germline assignment: CDR1 MDHEN and CDR2 SYDVKM. The full variable domain, rest sourced from reference TRBV28 and TRBJ2-5, is DVKVTQSSRYLVKRTGEKVFLECVQDMDHENMFWYRQDPGLGLRLIYFSYDVKMKEKGDIPEGYSVSREKKERFSLILESASTNQTSMYLCASSLSSGRGRQETQYFGPGTRLLVL.